This T cell receptor (beta chain) was captured by sequencing in a study of technical replicates of blood from several donors. The repertoire was sequenced with immunoSEQ multiplex PCR; TCRdb's copy has only in-frame clones and lacks some. The table lists approximately 15,000 clones, 86% of them singletons. The origin of this receptor is a human donor in good health. The sequenced material came from PBMCs.

The CDR3 sequence: CASRTGGIGNTIYF. The CDR3 DNA reads TGTGCCAGTCGGACAGGGGGCATTGGAAACACCATATATTTT. The chain recombines TRBV19 with TRBJ1-3, with 11 positions matching TRBD1. This CDR3 region has 14 residues. Trimming took 8 bases from V and 3 from J; bases not matched to a gene: 3. CDR1 LNHDA and CDR2 SQIVND come from the germline V gene (reference sequence).